Below are 24 T cell receptor beta chains sequenced from a single sample in a study of long-term antiretroviral therapy in people with HIV. The assay, immunoSEQ v3.0, was run at survey level. The table came from immunoSEQ multiplex PCR; TCRdb's copy has only in-frame clones and leaves some out. The table records around 30,000 clones, 90% to 95% of them present only once. The input for sequencing was unsorted PBMCs, taken about 7.2 years after starting antiretroviral therapy. All receptors come from a man aged 50-59 years with HIV.

The V call is TRBV25-1, the J call TRBJ2-5; 9 bases line up with TRBD1. The ends lost 4 bases at V and 5 bases at J; junction bases unmatched: 11. CDR1 and CDR2 from the germline V gene are MGHDK and SYGVNS. The CDR3 is 16 amino acids. In DNA form, the CDR3 reads TGTGCCAGCAGTGGACGGGGACAGGGTCGGCGGGAGACCCAGTACTTC. This translates into CASSGRGQGRRETQYF.

The chain couples TRBV9 to TRBJ2-1; D uncertain. Per germline, CDR1 SGDLS and CDR2 YYNGEE. The CDR3 spans 15 residues. Trimming took 2 bases from V and 2 from J, leaving 11 bases between them. The CDR3 nucleotides are TGTGCCAGCAGCGTGTCGGGCGGTACCTACAATGAGCAGTTCTTC. Translating gives CASSVSGGTYNEQFF.

The chain uses TRBV19 and TRBJ2-7; D perhaps matches TRBD2 (6 bases). Germline CDR1 is LNHDA and CDR2 is SQIVND (reference sequence). This CDR3 is 14 amino acids long. The germline V and J ends were trimmed by 9 bases and 4 bases, with 19 bases remaining between them. Here the CDR3 DNA reads TGTGCCAGCGTCGGGACTCGAATAGGGTACGAGCAGTACTTC. This codes for CASVGTRIGYEQYF.

The chain carries TRBV12-5 and TRBJ2-7, with 12 positions matching TRBD2. CDR1 is LGHNT, CDR2 FRNRAP, per germline. The J segment lost 7 bases and the V segment lost 7 bases, leaving 11 bases of the junction unmatched. This CDR3 is built from 15 residues. The CDR3 DNA sequence: TGTGCTAGTGCCCCGCCCGGACTAGCGGGAAGGGAGCAGTACTTC. It translates to CASAPPGLAGREQYF. Using reference TRBV12-5 and TRBJ2-7 for the parts outside the CDR3, the full variable domain is DARVTQTPRHKVTEMGQEVTMRCQPILGHNTVFWYRQTMMQGLELLAYFRNRAPLDDSGMPKDRFSAEMPDATLATLKIQPSEPRDSAVYFCASAPPGLAGREQYFGPGTRLTVT.

CDR3 residues: CASERGGSYNEQFF. As DNA, the CDR3 is TGTGCCAGCGAGCGGGGGGGCTCCTACAATGAGCAGTTCTTC. The chain combines TRBV19 with TRBJ2-1; 10 bases align to TRBD2. Germline V gene data show CDR1 as LNHDA and CDR2 as SQIVND (reference sequence). The CDR3 runs to 14 residues. V was clipped by 9 bases and J by 0 bases; unmatched bases: 2.

This clone was seen a single time. V usage is TRBV11-2 and J usage is TRBJ1-1; a weak D match, TRBD1 (5 bases). The CDR3 runs to 15 residues. CDR1 is SGHAT and CDR2 is FQNNGV in the germline V gene. V was trimmed by 0 bases and J by 3 bases, leaving 11 bases between them. The chain's CDR3 is CASSLDFGDDTEAFF. As DNA, the CDR3 is TGTGCCAGCAGCTTAGATTTCGGGGACGACACTGAAGCTTTCTTT.

In regard to this clone: Other nucleotide sequences in the sample specify the same CDR3. The V gene is TRBV19, the J gene TRBJ2-7; either TRBD1 or TRBD2 may fit D (5 bases each). Germline CDR1 reads LNHDA; CDR2 reads SQIVND (reference sequence). The germline V and J ends were trimmed by 3 bases and 0 bases, with 9 bases remaining between them. The CDR3 contains 14 residues. The CDR3 loop reads CASSIVGDSYEQYF. In DNA form, the CDR3 reads TGTGCCAGTAGTATTGTGGGGGACTCCTACGAGCAGTACTTC.

The genes are TRBV7-2 and TRBJ2-3; 7 nucleotides match TRBD2. V trimming: 1 base; J trimming: 6 bases; junction bases outside the gene matches: 10. Germline V gives CDR1 SGHTA, CDR2 FQGNSA. The length of the CDR3 is 16 residues. The CDR3 spells CASSLDGGGPRDTQYF. The CDR3 DNA is TGTGCCAGCAGCTTAGATGGGGGGGGTCCCCGTGATACGCAGTATTTT.

This clone showed up just once. The genes are TRBV10-1 and TRBJ2-7; 14 bases align to TRBD2. Losses at the gene ends were 0 bases for V and 6 bases for J; bases not matched to a gene: 1. The CDR3 covers 15 residues. Germline CDR1 and CDR2: WNHNN and SYGVQD (reference sequence). The chain's CDR3 is CASSESTSGGVEQYF. The CDR3 bases are TGCGCCAGCAGTGAGTCGACTAGCGGGGGGGTCGAGCAGTACTTC.

This clone was found once. The chain links TRBV4-1 to TRBJ2-7, with 7 bases identical to TRBD2. V shed 1 base and J 6 bases; nucleotides not matched to a gene: 12. Germline V gene lookup returns CDR1 MGHRA and CDR2 YSYEKL. This CDR3 has 16 residues. CDR3: CASSQVPGTTVIEQYF. As DNA, the CDR3 is TGCGCCAGCAGCCAAGTACCCGGGACTACTGTGATCGAGCAGTACTTC.

The CDR3 coding sequence is TGTGCCAGCTCACCACTAGCGGGGGGGCCAAGAGATACGCAGTATTTT. Amino acids: CASSPLAGGPRDTQYF. The chain has TRBV18 and TRBJ2-3; 11 bases align to TRBD2. The V gene's germline CDR1 is KGHSH and CDR2 LQKENI. The CDR3 has 16 amino acids. The trim removed 1 base at V and 5 bases at J, leaving 5 bases unmatched.

For the CDR3, the DNA is TGTGCCAGCAGCCCGTTCCTAGGGGAGACCCAGTACTTC. It encodes CASSPFLGETQYF. The J gene is TRBJ2-5, the V gene TRBV11-2; D gene uncertain. Trimming removed 5 bases from V and 5 bases from J, with 12 bases in between. Germline assignment: CDR1 SGHAT and CDR2 FQNNGV. The CDR3 is 13 amino acids.

The V gene is TRBV6-1, the J gene TRBJ1-1; no reliable D call. V lost 4 bases, J lost 2 bases, and 8 bases lay in between. The CDR3 contains 13 residues. Germline V gene lookup returns CDR1 MNHNS and CDR2 SASEGT. CDR3 sequence (DNA): TGTGCCAGCAGTGCCGCGACCAACACTGAAGCTTTCTTT. This sequence encodes CASSAATNTEAFF.

This chain connects TRBV5-1 to TRBJ2-7; no clear D gene. The CDR3 covers 13 residues. Germline V gives CDR1 SGHRS, CDR2 YFSETQ. The V end was cut by 6 bases, the J end by 4 bases, with 14 bases between. CDR3 loop: CASTLGSPYEQYF. CDR3 in DNA: TGCGCCAGCACCCTGGGGTCCCCTTACGAGCAGTACTTC.

This clone was seen only once. The chain recombines TRBV7-6 with TRBJ2-3, with D tentatively TRBD1 or TRBD2 (5 bases each). CDR1 is SGHVS and CDR2 is FNYEAQ in the germline V gene. The CDR3 has 14 amino acids. The ends were cut back, 2 bases at V and 6 bases at J, with 12 bases in the middle. The CDR3 sequence: CASSLRQGADTQYF. As DNA, the CDR3 is TGTGCCAGCAGCTTAAGGCAGGGAGCGGATACGCAGTATTTT. Using reference TRBV7-6 and TRBJ2-3 for the parts outside the CDR3, the full variable domain is GAGVSQSPRYKVTKRGQDVALRCDPISGHVSLYWYRQALGQGPEFLTYFNYEAQQDKSGLPNDRFSAERPEGSISTLTIQRTEQRDSAMYRCASSLRQGADTQYFGPGTRLTVL.

V and J are TRBV6-5 and TRBJ2-1; possible D gene TRBD2, 6 bases. CDR3 length: 12 residues. Per the germline V gene, CDR1 is MNHEY and CDR2 is SVGAGI. V was clipped by 2 bases and J by 10 bases, with 9 bases between them. The chain's CDR3 is CASSYAEGEQFF. The CDR3 nucleotides read TGTGCCAGCAGTTACGCGGAGGGAGAGCAGTTCTTC.

This rearrangement joins TRBV5-1 to TRBJ1-5; D not certain. The CDR3 sequence is 13 residues long. Germline loops: CDR1 SGHRS, CDR2 YFSETQ. The ends were cut back, 4 bases at V and 5 bases at J, with 10 bases in the middle. CDR3 nucleotides: TGCGCCAGCAGCCCAAGGACGGATCAGCCCCAGCATTTT. Translated, it gives CASSPRTDQPQHF.

The V call is TRBV30, the J call TRBJ1-1, with TRBD1 as a possible D gene (5 bases). Germline CDR1 is GTSNPN and CDR2 is SVGIG (reference sequence). The V gene lost 0 bases and the J gene lost 10 bases, with 15 bases spanning the gap. There are 13 residues in the CDR3. For the CDR3, the DNA is TGTGCCTGGAGTGTACCTCTGGGGCGGGTAGCTTTCTTT. Translated: CAWSVPLGRVAFF.

The chain is built from TRBV28 and TRBJ2-2, with TRBD1 matching over 8 bases. J was trimmed by 1 base and V by 7 bases; bases with no gene match: 2. Germline V gene lookup returns CDR1 MDHEN and CDR2 SYDVKM. CDR3 length equals 14 residues. CDR3 sequence: CASKTGENTGELFF. CDR3 DNA: TGTGCCAGCAAGACAGGGGAGAACACCGGGGAGCTGTTTTTT.

This clone was picked up a small number of times. The chain joins TRBV4-1 to TRBJ2-7; 8 bases match TRBD2. Germline loops: CDR1 MGHRA, CDR2 YSYEKL. The CDR3 is 14 amino acids. Trimming at V came to 4 bases and at J to 2 bases, leaving 4 bases not matched to a gene. In nucleotides, the CDR3 is TGCGCCAGCAGCCTAAGCGGGGGTCCCTACGAGCAGTACTTC. Its translation: CASSLSGGPYEQYF.

This clone has a handful of counts. The chain has TRBV27 and TRBJ1-1; weak D call: TRBD1 (6 bases). CDR1 is MNHEY and CDR2 is SMNVEV in the germline V gene (reference sequence). The CDR3 is made up of 15 amino acids. V dropped 5 bases and J dropped 3 bases, with 16 bases sitting between them. This CDR3 is CASSTTDSFHTEAFF. CDR3 nucleotide sequence: TGTGCCAGCAGTACAACGGACAGTTTCCACACTGAAGCTTTCTTT.

The table lists this clone with a count of one. The chain couples TRBV4-3 to TRBJ2-3; 8 bases fit TRBD1. This CDR3 is built from 17 residues. After removal of 4 bases from V and 2 bases from J, the junction contained 11 bases not matched to a gene. CDR1 LGHNA and CDR2 YSLEER come from the germline V gene. The CDR3 region has the DNA TGCGCCAGCAGCCTAGCCCGACGACAGGGGACCACAGATACGCAGTATTTT. As protein: CASSLARRQGTTDTQYF.

The chain joins TRBV30 to TRBJ1-2; 7 bases map to TRBD1. The V segment lost 6 bases and the J segment 4 bases; nucleotides outside the gene matches: 5. CDR3 length: 12 amino acids. Per the germline V gene, CDR1 is GTSNPN and CDR2 is SVGIG (reference sequence). The CDR3 DNA follows: TGTGCCTGCGGGGACAGTGGCTATGGCTACACCTTC. It encodes CACGDSGYGYTF.

This rearrangement joins TRBV7-9 to TRBJ2-5; 9 bases are shared with TRBD2. This CDR3 comprises 15 residues. After removal of 2 bases from V and 4 bases from J, the junction contained 5 bases not matched to a gene. Germline V gene sequence: CDR1 SEHNR, CDR2 FQNEAQ (reference sequence). In nucleotides, the CDR3 is TGTGCCAGCAGCTTAACAGCGGGGGGCGGAGAGACCCAGTACTTC. Residues: CASSLTAGGGETQYF.